Listed below are T cell receptor beta chains from one sample, sequenced in a study of blood T cell repertoires in COVID-19. Using immunoSEQ multiplex PCR, the repertoire was profiled, and TCRdb retains in-frame clones only, with some absent. The profile shows about 88,000 clones, roughly 90% of them singletons. Material: peripheral blood. The receptors come from a man aged 55 to 70 with acute or convalescent COVID-19. The CDR3 runs from the conserved cysteine through the conserved F or W. The D gene is left open where the match is weak. Clone size appears in some rows only: once, few, many, or a class for an expanded clone.

TRBJ2-7	-	TRBV27	-	TGTGCCAGCAGTCCCCGGCCCCTTGGAGGCGAGCAGTACTTC	CASSPRPLGGEQYF
TRBJ1-3	-	TRBV18	-	TGTGCCAGCTCACCACCGGCGGTCTCTGGAAACACCATATATTTT	CASSPPAVSGNTIYF
TRBJ2-7	TRBD1	TRBV5-1	-	TGCGCCAGCAGCCGGGGACAGGGTTCCTACGAGCAGTACTTC	CASSRGQGSYEQYF
TRBJ2-1	TRBD2	TRBV5-5	once	TGTGCCAGCAGCTCCCTCGGGACTAGGTACAATGAGCAGTTCTTC	CASSSLGTRYNEQFF
TRBJ1-1	TRBD1	TRBV11-2	once	TGTGCCAGCGGACCACAGGGGGGGACTGAAGCTTTCTTT	CASGPQGGTEAFF
TRBJ2-7	TRBD1	TRBV6-2/TRBV6-3	few	TGTGCCAGCAGTGACAGGGGCTGGGAGCAGTACTTC	CASSDRGWEQYF
TRBJ2-2	-	TRBV27	-	TGTGCCAGCAGTCCCCTAGGCGCAGGAGGTACCGGGGAGCTGTTTTTT	CASSPLGAGGTGELFF
TRBJ2-1	-	TRBV4-3	-	TGCGCCAGCAGCCAAGATTTCGCGGGGTATCGGTTCTTC	CASSQDFAGYRFF
TRBJ2-1	-	TRBV7-2	-	TGTGCCAGCAGCGCGTACAATGAGCAGTTCTTC	CASSAYNEQFF
TRBJ1-5	-	TRBV4-3	-	TGCGCCAGCAGCCAAGATCGGGGGGGACAGCCCCAGCATTTT	CASSQDRGGQPQHF
TRBJ2-1	-	TRBV24-1	-	TGTGCCACCAGTGACCCGGACTCGAAATACAATGAGCAGTTCTTC	CATSDPDSKYNEQFF
TRBJ2-7	TRBD1	TRBV7-2	-	TGTGCCAGCAGCTTACTACCTGACAGGGTACCCTACGAGCAGTACTTC	CASSLLPDRVPYEQYF
TRBJ1-4	-	TRBV7-8	-	TGTGCCAGCAGTCTAGTTGGAGGAGGAGAAAAACTGTTTTTT	CASSLVGGGEKLFF
TRBJ1-1	-	TRBV29-1	-	TGCAGCGTTGAAGATCGAGGACGATGTGGGGGCCAGTCTTTCTTT	CSVEDRGRCGGQSFF
TRBJ1-6	TRBD1	TRBV2	-	TGTGCCAGCAAGGGGACAGGTGGCTCACCCCTCCACTTT	CASKGTGGSPLHF
TRBJ2-5	-	TRBV7-6	-	TGTGCCAGCAGCTCCCAAGGAGGGGCTGGCTTTGGGTGGCAAGAGACCCAGTACTTC	CASSSQGGAGFGWQETQYF
TRBJ1-5	TRBD1	TRBV27	-	TGTGCCAGCAGACAGACAGGGGGCCAGCAGCCCCAGCATTTT	CASRQTGGQQPQHF
TRBJ1-1	-	TRBV18	-	TGTGCCAGCTCACGGGAGGTTTTGATGAACACTGAAGCTTTCTTT	CASSREVLMNTEAFF
TRBJ2-5	-	TRBV10-2	-	TGCGCCAGCACCACACCAATCCAAGAGACCCAGTACTTC	CASTTPIQETQYF
TRBJ1-5	TRBD1	TRBV10-2	-	TGCGCCACCACAGGGGCAGCTCTCAATCAGCCCCAGCATTTT	CATTGAALNQPQHF